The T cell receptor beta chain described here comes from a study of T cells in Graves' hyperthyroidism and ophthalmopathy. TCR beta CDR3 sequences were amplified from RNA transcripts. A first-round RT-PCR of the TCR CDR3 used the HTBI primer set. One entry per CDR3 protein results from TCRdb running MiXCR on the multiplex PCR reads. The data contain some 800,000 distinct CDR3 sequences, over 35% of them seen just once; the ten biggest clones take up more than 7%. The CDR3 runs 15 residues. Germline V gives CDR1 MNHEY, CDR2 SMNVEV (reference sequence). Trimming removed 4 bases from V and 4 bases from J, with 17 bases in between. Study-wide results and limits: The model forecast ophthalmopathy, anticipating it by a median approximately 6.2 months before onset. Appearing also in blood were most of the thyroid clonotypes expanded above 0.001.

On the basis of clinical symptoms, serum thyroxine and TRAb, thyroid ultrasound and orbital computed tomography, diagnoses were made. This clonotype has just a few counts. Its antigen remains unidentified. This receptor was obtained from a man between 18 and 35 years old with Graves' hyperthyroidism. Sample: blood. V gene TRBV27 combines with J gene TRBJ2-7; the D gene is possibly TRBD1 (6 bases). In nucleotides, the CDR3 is TGTGCCAGCAGTTCATCCCCGACAGGAACATACGAGCAGTACTTC. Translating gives CASSSSPTGTYEQYF.